This T cell receptor (beta chain) was captured by sequencing in a study of lymphopenia after photon versus proton radiotherapy. Notes on the study in general: Post-nadir diversity loss with photons came from oligoclonal expansion, particularly CD8+ Temra cells. Proton therapy kept repertoires fairly stable, unlike photons, which gained effector/memory cells.

This CDR3 spans 14 amino acids. The V and J ends lost 4 bases and 4 bases respectively, with 13 bases between them. Germline V gives CDR1 PRHDT, CDR2 FYEKMQ (reference sequence). Concerning this clone: The antigen is undetermined.

Sequencing used immunoSEQ multiplex PCR; TCRdb keeps in-frame clones, though not all of them. The data contain around 64,000 clones, roughly 92% of them singletons. This rearrangement joins TRBV13 to TRBJ1-1, with D perhaps matching TRBD1 (5 bases). This TCR was sampled from a woman aged 40 to 55 with cholangiocarcinoma. The material sequenced was peripheral blood, taken from a patient treated with photon-based radiotherapy. The CDR3 is CASSWDSRGTEAFF. CDR3 in DNA: TGTGCCAGCAGCTGGGACTCCCGGGGCACTGAAGCTTTCTTT. Full variable domain (remainder filled in from reference TRBV13 and TRBJ1-1): AAGVIQSPRHLIKEKRETATLKCYPIPRHDTVYWYQQGPGQDPQFLISFYEKMQSDKGSIPDRFSAQQFSDYHSELNMSSLELGDSALYFCASSWDSRGTEAFFGQGTRLTVV.